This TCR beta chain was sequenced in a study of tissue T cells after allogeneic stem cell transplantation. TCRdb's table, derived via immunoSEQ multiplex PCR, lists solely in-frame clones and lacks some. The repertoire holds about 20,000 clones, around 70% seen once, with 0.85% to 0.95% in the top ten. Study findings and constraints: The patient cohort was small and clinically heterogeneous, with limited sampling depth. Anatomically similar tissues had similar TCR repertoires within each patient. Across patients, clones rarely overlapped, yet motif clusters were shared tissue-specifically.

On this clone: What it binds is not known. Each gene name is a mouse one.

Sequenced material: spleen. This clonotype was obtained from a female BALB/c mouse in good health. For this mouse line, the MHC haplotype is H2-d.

CDR3 bases read: TGTGCCAGCAGCCCCCCGGGGAAGAGGCAAGACACCCAGTAC. Encoded protein: CASSPPGKRQDTQY. The entire CDR3 protein is CASSPPGKRQDTQYF. The rearrangement links TRBV4 to TRBJ2-5; D gene ambiguous. The sequenced fragment ends 1 residue before the CDR3 boundary, so the rest is inferred from the germline J gene. The V gene lost 5 bases and the J gene lost 3 bases, with 15 bases spanning the gap. The V gene's germline CDR1 is LGHDT and CDR2 YNNKQL (reference sequence). The CDR3 consists of 15 residues.